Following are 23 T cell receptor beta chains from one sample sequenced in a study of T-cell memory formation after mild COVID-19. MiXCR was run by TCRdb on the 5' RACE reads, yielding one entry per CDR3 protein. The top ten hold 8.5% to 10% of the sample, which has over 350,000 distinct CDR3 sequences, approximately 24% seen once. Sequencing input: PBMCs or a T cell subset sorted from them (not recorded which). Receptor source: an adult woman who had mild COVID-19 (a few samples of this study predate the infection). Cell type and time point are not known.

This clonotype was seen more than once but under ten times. CDR3 sequence reads: CASSWRPGKEQYF. In nucleotides, the CDR3 is TGTGCCAGCAGCTGGCGCCCCGGGAAAGAGCAGTACTTC. V is TRBV5-6 and J is TRBJ2-7; D perhaps matches TRBD2 (5 bases). Looked up from germline, CDR1 is SGHDT and CDR2 is YYEEEE. With 3 bases removed from V and 7 bases from J, the gap between germline ends came to 14 bases. The CDR3 has 13 amino acids.

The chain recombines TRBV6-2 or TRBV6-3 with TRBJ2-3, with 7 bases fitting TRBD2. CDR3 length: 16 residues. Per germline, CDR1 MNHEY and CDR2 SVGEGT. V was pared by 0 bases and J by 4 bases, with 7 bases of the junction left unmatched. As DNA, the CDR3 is TGTGCCAGCAGTTACTCATCAGCGGGATCCGCAGATACGCAGTATTTT. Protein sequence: CASSYSSAGSADTQYF.

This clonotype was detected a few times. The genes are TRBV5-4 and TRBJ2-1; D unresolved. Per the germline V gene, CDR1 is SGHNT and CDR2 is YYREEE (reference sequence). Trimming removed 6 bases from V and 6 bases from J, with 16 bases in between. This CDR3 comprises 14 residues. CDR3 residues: CASTTNPKGNEQFF. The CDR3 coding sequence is TGTGCCAGCACCACGAATCCGAAGGGCAATGAGCAGTTCTTC.

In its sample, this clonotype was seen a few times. The CDR3 coding sequence is TGTGCCAGCAGTTACGATTCTCCCTCCTACGAGCAGTACTTC. Translated, it gives CASSYDSPSYEQYF. The chain combines TRBV6-6 with TRBJ2-7; no firm D call. Per germline, CDR1 MNHNY and CDR2 SVGAGI (reference sequence). Trimming removed 2 bases from V and 0 bases from J, with 8 bases in between. The CDR3 has 14 amino acids.

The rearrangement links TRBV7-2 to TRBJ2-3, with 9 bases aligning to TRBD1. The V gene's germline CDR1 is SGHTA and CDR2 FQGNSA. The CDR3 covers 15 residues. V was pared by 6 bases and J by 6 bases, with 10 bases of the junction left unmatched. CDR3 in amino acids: CASRRTGAKSDTQYF. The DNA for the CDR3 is TGTGCCAGCAGGCGGACAGGGGCGAAGTCGGATACGCAGTATTTT.

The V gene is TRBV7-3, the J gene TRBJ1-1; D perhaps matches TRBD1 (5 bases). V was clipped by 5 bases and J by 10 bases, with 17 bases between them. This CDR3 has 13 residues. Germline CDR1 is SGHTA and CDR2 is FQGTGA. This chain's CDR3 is CASSTSLGEGAFF. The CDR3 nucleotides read TGTGCCAGCAGCACCTCGCTGGGGGAGGGAGCTTTCTTT. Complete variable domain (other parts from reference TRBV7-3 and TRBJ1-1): GAGVSQTPSNKVTEKGKYVELRCDPISGHTALYWYRQSLGQGPEFLIYFQGTGAADDSGLPNDRFFAVRPEGSVSTLKIQRTERGDSAVYLCASSTSLGEGAFFGQGTRLTVV.

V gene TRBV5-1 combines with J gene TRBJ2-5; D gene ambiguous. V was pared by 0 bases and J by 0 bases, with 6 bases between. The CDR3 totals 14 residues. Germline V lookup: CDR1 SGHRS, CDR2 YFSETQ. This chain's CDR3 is CASSLEYYQETQYF. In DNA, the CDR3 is TGCGCCAGCAGCTTGGAATATTACCAAGAGACCCAGTACTTC. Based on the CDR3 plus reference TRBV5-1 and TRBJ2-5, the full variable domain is KAGVTQTPRYLIKTRGQQVTLSCSPISGHRSVSWYQQTPGQGLQFLFEYFSETQRNKGNFPGRFSGRQFSNSRSEMNVSTLELGDSALYLCASSLEYYQETQYFGPGTRLLVL.

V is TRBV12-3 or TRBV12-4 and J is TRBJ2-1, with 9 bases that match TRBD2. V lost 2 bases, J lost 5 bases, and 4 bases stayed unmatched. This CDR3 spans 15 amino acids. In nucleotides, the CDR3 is TGTGCCAGCAGTTTAACTAGCGGGTACCACAATGAGCAGTTCTTC. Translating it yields CASSLTSGYHNEQFF.

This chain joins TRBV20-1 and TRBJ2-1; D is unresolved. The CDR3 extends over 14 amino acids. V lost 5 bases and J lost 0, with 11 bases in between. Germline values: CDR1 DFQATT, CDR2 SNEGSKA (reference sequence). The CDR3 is CSALRRRSYNEQFF. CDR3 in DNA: TGCAGTGCTCTCCGACGTCGCTCCTACAATGAGCAGTTCTTC.

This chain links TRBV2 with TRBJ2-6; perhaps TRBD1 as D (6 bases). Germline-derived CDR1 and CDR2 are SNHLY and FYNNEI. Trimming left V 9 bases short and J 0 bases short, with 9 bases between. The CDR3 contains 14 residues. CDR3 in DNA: TGTGCCAGTACAGGGCCCTCTGGGGCCAACGTCCTGACTTTC. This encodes CASTGPSGANVLTF. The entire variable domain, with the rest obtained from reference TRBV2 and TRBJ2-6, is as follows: EPEVTQTPSHQVTQMGQEVILRCVPISNHLYFYWYRQILGQKVEFLVSFYNNEISEKSEIFDDQFSVERPDGSNFTLKIRSTKLEDSAMYFCASTGPSGANVLTFGAGSRLTVL.

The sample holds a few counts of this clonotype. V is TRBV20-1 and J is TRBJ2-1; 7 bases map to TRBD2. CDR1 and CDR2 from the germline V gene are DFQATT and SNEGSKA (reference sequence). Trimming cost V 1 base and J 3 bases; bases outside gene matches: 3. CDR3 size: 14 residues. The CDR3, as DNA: TGCAGTGCTAGAGTAGTAGCGGGCTACAATGAGCAGTTCTTC. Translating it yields CSARVVAGYNEQFF.

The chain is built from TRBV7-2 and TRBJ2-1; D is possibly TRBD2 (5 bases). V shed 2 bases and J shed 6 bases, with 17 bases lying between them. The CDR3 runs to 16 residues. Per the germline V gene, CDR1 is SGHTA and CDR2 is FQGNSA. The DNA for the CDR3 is TGTGCCAGCAGCTTAAGGGAAGCGGCGACGAGCAATGAGCAGTTCTTC. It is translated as CASSLREAATSNEQFF.

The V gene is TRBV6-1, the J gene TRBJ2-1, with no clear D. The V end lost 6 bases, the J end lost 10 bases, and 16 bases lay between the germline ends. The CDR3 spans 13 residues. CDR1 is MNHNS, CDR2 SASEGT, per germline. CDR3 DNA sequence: TGTGCCAGCAGGACCCCGGTGGGGATCGAGCAGTTCTTC. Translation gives CASRTPVGIEQFF.

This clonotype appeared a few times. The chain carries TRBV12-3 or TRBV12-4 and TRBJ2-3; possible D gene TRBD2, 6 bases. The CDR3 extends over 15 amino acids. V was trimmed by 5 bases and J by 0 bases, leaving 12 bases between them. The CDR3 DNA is TGTGCCAGCAGTAATAGCGGTACTAGCACAGATACGCAGTATTTT. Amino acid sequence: CASSNSGTSTDTQYF.

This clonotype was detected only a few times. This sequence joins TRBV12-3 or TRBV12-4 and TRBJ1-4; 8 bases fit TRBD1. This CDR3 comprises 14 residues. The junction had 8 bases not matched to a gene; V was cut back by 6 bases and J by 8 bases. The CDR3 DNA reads TGTGCCAGCAGAGACCGGACAGGGTTGGAAAAACTGTTTTTT. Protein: CASRDRTGLEKLFF.

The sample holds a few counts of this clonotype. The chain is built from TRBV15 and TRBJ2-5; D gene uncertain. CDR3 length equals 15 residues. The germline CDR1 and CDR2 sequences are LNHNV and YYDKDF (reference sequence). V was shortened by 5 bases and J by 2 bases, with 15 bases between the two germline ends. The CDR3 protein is CATSDWRWGQETQYF. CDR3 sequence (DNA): TGTGCCACCAGCGACTGGAGATGGGGACAAGAGACCCAGTACTTC.

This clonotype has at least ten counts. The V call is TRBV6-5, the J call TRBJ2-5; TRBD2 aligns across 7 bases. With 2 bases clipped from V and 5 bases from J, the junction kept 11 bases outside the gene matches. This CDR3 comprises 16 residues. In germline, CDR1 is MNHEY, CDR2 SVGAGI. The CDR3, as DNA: TGTGCCAGCAGTTACGGGTGGGGAGGGAGTGGCGAGACCCAGTACTTC. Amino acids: CASSYGWGGSGETQYF.

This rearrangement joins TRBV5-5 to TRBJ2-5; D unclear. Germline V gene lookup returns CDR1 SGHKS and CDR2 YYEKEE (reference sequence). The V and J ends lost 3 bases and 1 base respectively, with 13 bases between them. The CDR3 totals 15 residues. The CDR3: CASSSVGSTQETQYF. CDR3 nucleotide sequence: TGTGCCAGCAGCTCCGTGGGCAGCACCCAAGAGACCCAGTACTTC.

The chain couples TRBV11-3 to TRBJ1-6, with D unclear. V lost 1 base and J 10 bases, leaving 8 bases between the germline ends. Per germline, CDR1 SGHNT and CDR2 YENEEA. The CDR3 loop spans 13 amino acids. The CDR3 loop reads CASSLGRTSPLHF. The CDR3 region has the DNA TGTGCCAGCAGCTTAGGAAGGACCTCACCCCTCCACTTT. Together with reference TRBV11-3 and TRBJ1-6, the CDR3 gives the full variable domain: EAGVVQSPRYKIIEKKQPVAFWCNPISGHNTLYWYLQNLGQGPELLIRYENEEAVDDSQLPKDRFSAERLKGVDSTLKIQPAELGDSAVYLCASSLGRTSPLHFGNGTRLTVT.

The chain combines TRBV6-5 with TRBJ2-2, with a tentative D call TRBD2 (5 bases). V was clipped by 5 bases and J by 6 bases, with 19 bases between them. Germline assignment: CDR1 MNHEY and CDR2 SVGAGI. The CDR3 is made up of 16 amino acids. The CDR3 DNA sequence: TGTGCCAGCAGTGTCGGCTGGGTTGAGGGCCCCGGGGAGCTGTTTTTT. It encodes CASSVGWVEGPGELFF.

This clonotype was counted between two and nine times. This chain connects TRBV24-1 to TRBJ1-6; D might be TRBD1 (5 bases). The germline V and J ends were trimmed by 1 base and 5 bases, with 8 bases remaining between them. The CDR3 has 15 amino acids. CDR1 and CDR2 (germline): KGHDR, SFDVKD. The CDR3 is CATSDFGTDNSPLHF. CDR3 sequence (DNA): TGTGCCACCAGTGATTTCGGGACCGATAATTCACCCCTCCACTTT.

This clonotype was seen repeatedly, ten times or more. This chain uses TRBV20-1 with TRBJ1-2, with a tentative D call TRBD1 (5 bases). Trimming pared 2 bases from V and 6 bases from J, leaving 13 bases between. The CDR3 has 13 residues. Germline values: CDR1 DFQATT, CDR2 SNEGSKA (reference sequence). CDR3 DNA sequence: TGCAGTGCTAGATGGAATTCGGGGGATGGCTACACCTTC. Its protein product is CSARWNSGDGYTF.

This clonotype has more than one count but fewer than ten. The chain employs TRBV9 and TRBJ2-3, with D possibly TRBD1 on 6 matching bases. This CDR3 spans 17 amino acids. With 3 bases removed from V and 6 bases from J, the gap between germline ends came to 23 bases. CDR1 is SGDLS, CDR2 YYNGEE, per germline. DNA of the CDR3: TGTGCCAGCAGCGCCACCCCCGGGACAATGGAAGGTGATACGCAGTATTTT. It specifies CASSATPGTMEGDTQYF.